Listed below are T cell receptor beta chains from one sample, sequenced in a study of naive and memory T cell subsets. One entry per CDR3 protein results from TCRdb running MiXCR on the UMI-ligation and nested PCR reads. The sample holds about 25,000 distinct CDR3 sequences, 4% to 6.5% seen once. The sample was blood. These receptors all stem from an adult in good health. CDR3s leave out the opening cysteine and the closing phenylalanine or tryptophan.

J,V,CDR3
TRBJ1-2,TRBV7-2,ASSSRGASDYGYT
TRBJ1-2,TRBV6-5,ASTGALRGNYGYT
TRBJ2-1,TRBV5-1,ASRGQGYEQF
TRBJ1-2,TRBV2,ASTRQGNYGYT
TRBJ2-2,TRBV6-2/TRBV6-3,ASSYRVNPGELF
TRBJ2-6,TRBV6-1,ASSEATGSGANVLT
TRBJ2-7,TRBV5-1,ASSYSHEQY
TRBJ2-3,TRBV14,ASSHVSGITDTQY
TRBJ1-1,TRBV10-3,AISEVGETEAF
TRBJ2-7,TRBV4-3,ASSQEGSALTYEQY
TRBJ2-7,TRBV7-6,ASSLPPSGRGNEQY
TRBJ1-2,TRBV28,ASSPPTANYGYT
TRBJ2-7,TRBV27,ASSLSSTNSGSAYEQY
TRBJ1-1,TRBV3-1,ASSQERGRDVMNTEAF
TRBJ1-3,TRBV12-3/TRBV12-4,ASEGARISSGNTIY
TRBJ2-1,TRBV7-9,ASSHRDSLGEQF
TRBJ1-5,TRBV3-1,ASSQDRNQPQH
TRBJ1-2,TRBV18,ASSPPLDLLGGARSDGDT
TRBJ2-7,TRBV30,AWSVIGGLGEQY
TRBJ2-1,TRBV4-3,ASSQEWPARSSYNEQF
TRBJ2-1,TRBV2,ASSLGTADNEQF
TRBJ2-2,TRBV6-5,ASSYESHGELF
TRBJ1-6,TRBV2,ASRNDRGRGSPLH
TRBJ2-7,TRBV12-3/TRBV12-4,ASSPLPGGDSYEQY
TRBJ1-2,TRBV4-2,ASSQDWGDGYT
TRBJ1-3,TRBV28,ASSPGTEFQKAIY
TRBJ2-1,TRBV28,ASREQGGPNNEQF
TRBJ2-7,TRBV5-4,ASSQDRGTKY
TRBJ2-2,TRBV5-4,ASSLGRNTGELF
TRBJ1-1,TRBV29-1,SVEGGRGNTEAF
TRBJ1-3,TRBV28,ASSLRDGNTIY
TRBJ1-3,TRBV7-9,ASSLGGGYGNTIY
TRBJ2-4,TRBV2,ASPPSGVAAKNIQY
TRBJ2-1,TRBV7-3,ASSFSSVNEQF
TRBJ2-1,TRBV4-2,ASTPGGSYNEQF
TRBJ2-3,TRBV20-1,SAPNRRGSTDTQY
TRBJ1-5,TRBV20-1,SARDPEGELSNQPQH
TRBJ1-1,TRBV18,ASSPPLGQWNTEAF
TRBJ2-7,TRBV28,ASSLGGISAYEQY
TRBJ2-1,TRBV20-1,SAPLGQGARDEQF
TRBJ2-1,TRBV7-2,ASSPNSGGGRNEQF
TRBJ1-4,TRBV7-9,ASSLGGGREKEKLF
TRBJ2-6,TRBV4-1,ASSLISSGANVLT
TRBJ2-7,TRBV29-1,SVNGRAGSHEQY
TRBJ1-1,TRBV15,ATSSHRGMNTEAF